The clone carrying this T cell receptor (beta chain) has only a few counts. Trimming left V 4 bases short and J 0 bases short, with 11 bases between. CDR3 length equals 15 residues. CDR1 and CDR2 from the germline V gene are MNHEY and SMNVEV (reference sequence). Unique molecular identifiers were incorporated during preparation of the TCRbeta library. TCRdb called the PCR reads again in MiXCR, with one record for every CDR3 protein. The sample contains around 800,000 distinct CDR3 sequences, 16% of which appear only once. The data were obtained in a study of T-cell reconstitution after alpha-beta-depleted transplantation in children.

V usage is TRBV27 and J usage is TRBJ2-3, with unresolved D. The source is a male patient younger than 18 who had a stem cell transplant for acute lymphoblastic leukemia, so the T cells may come from the graft donor. Source: PBMCs, mostly from graft donor cells, taken 360 days after TCRalphabeta/CD19-depleted stem cell transplant. CDR3 region: CASSSGLDSTDTQYF. The CDR3 DNA is TGTGCCAGCAGTTCAGGATTGGACAGCACAGATACGCAGTATTTT.